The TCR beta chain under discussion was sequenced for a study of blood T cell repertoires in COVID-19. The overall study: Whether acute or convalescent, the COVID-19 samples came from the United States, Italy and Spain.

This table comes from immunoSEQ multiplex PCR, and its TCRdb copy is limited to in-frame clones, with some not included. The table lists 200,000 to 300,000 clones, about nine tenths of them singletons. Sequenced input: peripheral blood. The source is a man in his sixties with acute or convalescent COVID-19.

The CDR3 coding sequence is TGTGCCAGCAGCCAGAGGAGGACGGGCTACACCTTC. Its translation is CASSQRRTGYTF. V gene TRBV3-1 (or the pseudogene TRBV3-2) combines with J gene TRBJ1-2, with no clear D. Trimming took off 3 bases at V and 8 bases at J, with 10 bases between the two ends. The CDR3 has 12 amino acids. The germline gives CDR1 LGHDT, CDR2 YNNKEL (reference sequence).